The 5 T cell receptor beta chains below were found in one sample sequenced in a study of PD-L1 blockade in urothelial cancer. The table came from immunoSEQ multiplex PCR; TCRdb's copy has only in-frame clones and leaves some out. The data contain some 79,000 clones, 82% of them seen just once; the ten biggest clones take up around 9.5%. The sample consisted of PBMCs, taken around atezolizumab (anti-PD-L1) treatment. These TCRs come from a man in his 70s with urothelial cancer.

The chain couples TRBV6-6 to TRBJ2-7; possible D gene TRBD1, 5 bases. V was clipped by 7 bases and J by 5 bases, with 18 bases between them. The CDR3 length is 14 residues. CDR1 and CDR2 from the germline V gene are MNHNY and SVGAGI (reference sequence). The CDR3 nucleotides read TGTGCCAGCAACAAACAGGATCGCAACCACGAGCAGTACTTC. This gives the protein CASNKQDRNHEQYF.

This sequence joins TRBV19 and TRBJ2-7; a weak D match, TRBD2 (6 bases). V shed 1 base and J shed 2 bases, with 12 bases lying between them. CDR3 length equals 15 residues. The germline V gene has CDR1 LNHDA and CDR2 SQIVND (reference sequence). CDR3 in DNA: TGTGCCAGTAGTATAGCGGCGGGAATCCCCTACGAGCAGTACTTC. This sequence encodes CASSIAAGIPYEQYF.

This clone appeared a few times. V is TRBV5-4 and J is TRBJ2-5, with 7 positions matching TRBD2. This CDR3 is 12 amino acids long. V was clipped by 5 bases and J by 4 bases; unmatched bases: 2. CDR1 and CDR2 (germline): SGHNT, YYREEE (reference sequence). CDR3 bases: TGTGCCAGCAGAAGGGAGGGAGAGACCCAGTACTTC. Its translation is CASRREGETQYF.

The chain recombines TRBV2 with TRBJ1-4, with 11 bases aligning to TRBD1. Germline V gene sequence: CDR1 SNHLY, CDR2 FYNNEI. After removal of 4 bases from V and 8 bases from J, the junction contained 3 bases not matched to a gene. CDR3 length: 14 amino acids. The DNA for the CDR3 is TGTGCCAGCAGTGTGGGACAGGGGGAGGAAAAACTGTTTTTT. This gives the protein CASSVGQGEEKLFF.

The V and J genes are TRBV15 and TRBJ1-5, with D perhaps matching TRBD1 (5 bases). The germline CDR1 and CDR2 sequences are LNHNV and YYDKDF (reference sequence). This CDR3 has 14 residues. Deletions cut 3 bases from V and 0 bases from J, with 6 bases between. CDR3 coding DNA: TGTGCCACCAGCAGGGGGCTTAGCAATCAGCCCCAGCATTTT. Protein: CATSRGLSNQPQHF.